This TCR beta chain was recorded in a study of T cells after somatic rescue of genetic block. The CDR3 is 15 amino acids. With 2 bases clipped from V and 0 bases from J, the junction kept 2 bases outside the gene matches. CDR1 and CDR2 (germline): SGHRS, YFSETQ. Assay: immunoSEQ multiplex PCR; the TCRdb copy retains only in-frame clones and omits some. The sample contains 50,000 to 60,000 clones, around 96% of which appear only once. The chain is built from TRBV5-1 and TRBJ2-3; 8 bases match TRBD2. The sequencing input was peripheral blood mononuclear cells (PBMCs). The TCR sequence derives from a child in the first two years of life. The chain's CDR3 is CASSLAGVSTDTQYF. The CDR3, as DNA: TGCGCCAGCAGCTTAGCGGGAGTGAGCACAGATACGCAGTATTTT. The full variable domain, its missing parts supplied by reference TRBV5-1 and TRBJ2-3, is KAGVTQTPRYLIKTRGQQVTLSCSPISGHRSVSWYQQTPGQGLQFLFEYFSETQRNKGNFPGRFSGRQFSNSRSEMNVSTLELGDSALYLCASSLAGVSTDTQYFGPGTRLTVL.